This T cell receptor beta chain was captured by sequencing in a study of cytomegalovirus exposure and HLA in healthy donors. Study-level information: From donors who were HLA-typed, an early data release held about 85 million unique TCRs. Broader study findings: The authors listed over 150 TCR beta chains as cytomegalovirus-associated.

CDR1 and CDR2 (germline): LGHNT, FRNRAP. The CDR3 loop spans 14 amino acids. After removal of 9 bases from V and 5 bases from J, the junction contained 6 bases not matched to a gene. The PCR employed 60 Vbeta primers together with 13 Jbeta primers. Original data processing: Around 10 million shared chains were among around 78 million unique TCR beta chains counted in a later analysis. Assay: immunoSEQ multiplex PCR; the TCRdb copy retains only in-frame clones and omits some. The V and J calls and clone size are taken from that table; D and trimming were inferred from the DNA. Of 250,000 to 350,000 clones in the sample, about nine tenths were seen once. Regarding this clone: Its antigen is unidentified.

The chain has TRBV12-5 and TRBJ2-3, with 12 bases matching TRBD2. The TCR originated in a man aged 40-55 years in good health and CMV-seropositive. Sequenced material: PBMCs. As DNA, the CDR3 is TGTGCTAGCCGACTAGCGGGAGATATAGATACGCAGTATTTT. It specifies CASRLAGDIDTQYF. The whole variable domain, filled in from reference TRBV12-5 and TRBJ2-3, reads DARVTQTPRHKVTEMGQEVTMRCQPILGHNTVFWYRQTMMQGLELLAYFRNRAPLDDSGMPKDRFSAEMPDATLATLKIQPSEPRDSAVYFCASRLAGDIDTQYFGPGTRLTVL.